This T cell receptor beta chain was captured by sequencing in a study of shared clonotypes between healthy human individuals. Points from the study as a whole: Non-shared clonotypes had lower generation probabilities than those shared by all four donors. Represented genetic and exposure-history diversity was restricted by having few donors.

The CDR3 totals 18 residues. Here immunoSEQ multiplex PCR was the method, and the copy in TCRdb shows in-frame clones only, minus some. The table lists hundreds of thousands of clones, 97% of them singletons. Negatively enriched CD4+ T cells were divided by CD45RA into naive and memory. Concerning this clone itself: Its antigen is still unknown.

This chain uses TRBV21-1 with TRBJ2-5. TRBV21-1 is reported as a pseudogene. This clonotype originated in a woman aged 30 to 39 in good health. What was sequenced was naive CD4+ T cells sorted from blood. Subset in this sample: CD45RA+ positively selected. CDR3 loop: CASSKAPDRVKGGETQYF. The CDR3 bases are TGTGCCAGCAGCAAAGCCCCTGATAGAGTGAAGGGCGGAGAGACCCAGTACTTC.